This T cell receptor (beta chain) was identified during a study of blood T cells in healthy people across ages. Whole-study findings and limits: A roughly linear fall in TCR beta diversity per million T cells was seen with increasing age. Diversity figures derived from one million T cells were judged to underestimate the true value.

The sample holds a few counts of this clonotype. Antigen unknown. This CDR3 contains 16 residues. Losses at the gene ends were 4 bases for V and 1 base for J; bases not matched to a gene: 9. The germline CDR1 and CDR2 sequences are SGHKS and YYEKEE (reference sequence). The use of a sample-barcoded 5' primer and a J-beta primer mix characterized a second PCR of about 7 to 12 cycles. TCRdb used MiXCR to reprocess the 5' RACE reads, holding one entry per CDR3 protein. The sample has approximately 800,000 distinct CDR3 sequences; 20% to 25% are singletons. The sample also formed part of further work on T cells of mothers and their children. Per that study: RNA was extracted, and all of it went into cDNA synthesis at roughly 1.4 ug per 15 ul.

This clonotype originated in a boy younger than 18 in good health. J is TRBJ1-1 and V is TRBV5-5, with TRBD1 matching 8 bases. Sequencing was done on a sample of blood. Here the CDR3 reads CASSTQGVIQNTEAFF. The CDR3 nucleotides are TGTGCCAGCAGCACACAGGGGGTGATTCAGAACACTGAAGCTTTCTTT.